This passage covers 9 T cell receptor beta chains from one sample sequenced in a study of blood T cell repertoires in COVID-19. Clones were read by immunoSEQ multiplex PCR, and TCRdb kept only the in-frame ones, dropping some. This repertoire shows 650,000 to 800,000 clones, 85% to 90% found once; its top ten account for roughly 0.25%. The sequenced material came from peripheral blood. The receptors shown here come from a woman aged 18-29 years with acute or convalescent COVID-19.

The chain couples TRBV23-1 to TRBJ1-1; 7 bases map to TRBD1. TRBV23-1 is classed as an ORF, of uncertain function. The ends lost 9 bases at V and 1 base at J; junction bases unmatched: 11. This CDR3 has 15 residues. The CDR3, as DNA: TGCGCCAGGGAACAGGGGAGGTTAGGGAACACTGAAGCTTTCTTT. The encoded protein is CAREQGRLGNTEAFF.

Written as DNA, the CDR3 is TGTGCCAGCAGTGCTCCGAACACTGAAGCTTTCTTT. Residues: CASSAPNTEAFF. The genes are TRBV25-1 and TRBJ1-1; D ambiguous. Deletions cut 4 bases from V and 1 base from J, with 4 bases between. This CDR3 is built from 12 residues. Germline CDR1 reads MGHDK; CDR2 reads SYGVNS.

The rearrangement joins TRBV5-6 to TRBJ1-1, with no clear D. V was pared by 4 bases and J by 2 bases, with 15 bases between. Per the germline V gene, CDR1 is SGHDT and CDR2 is YYEEEE. The CDR3 spans 15 residues. This CDR3 is CASSSPPRGNTEAFF. CDR3 sequence (DNA): TGTGCCAGCAGCAGCCCCCCAAGAGGAAACACTGAAGCTTTCTTT.

The rearrangement uses TRBV5-1 and TRBJ2-7; D might be TRBD2 (5 bases). V was pared by 3 bases and J by 4 bases, with 14 bases between. Looked up from germline, CDR1 is SGHRS and CDR2 is YFSETQ. The CDR3 loop spans 14 amino acids. The CDR3 here is CASSSSGVGYEQYF. The CDR3 nucleotides are TGCGCCAGCAGCTCCTCCGGGGTAGGTTACGAGCAGTACTTC. Complete variable domain (other parts from reference TRBV5-1 and TRBJ2-7): KAGVTQTPRYLIKTRGQQVTLSCSPISGHRSVSWYQQTPGQGLQFLFEYFSETQRNKGNFPGRFSGRQFSNSRSEMNVSTLELGDSALYLCASSSSGVGYEQYFGPGTRLTVT.

This clone was counted only a few times. The chain employs TRBV7-8 and TRBJ1-2; no clear D gene. Trimming took 0 bases from V and 4 from J, leaving 12 bases between them. The CDR3 extends over 15 amino acids. Germline-derived CDR1 and CDR2 are SGHVS and FQNEAQ. CDR3 region: CASSLARSLIYGYTF. DNA of the CDR3: TGTGCCAGCAGCTTAGCGCGATCGTTGATCTATGGCTACACCTTC.

V gene TRBV2 combines with J gene TRBJ2-1, with 9 bases identical to TRBD2. The CDR3 contains 15 residues. V lost 7 bases to trimming and J lost 3 bases; unmatched junction nucleotides: 7. CDR1 is SNHLY and CDR2 is FYNNEI in the germline V gene. CDR3 in DNA: TGTGCCAGCAAAAACGAGCGGGGGGTCTACAATGAGCAGTTCTTC. It translates to CASKNERGVYNEQFF.

This clone was detected once. The rearrangement uses TRBV5-6 and TRBJ2-2; 9 nucleotides agree with TRBD1. CDR3 length equals 16 residues. The V segment lost 0 bases and the J segment 3 bases; nucleotides outside the gene matches: 3. Germline V lookup: CDR1 SGHDT, CDR2 YYEEEE. The CDR3 coding sequence is TGTGCCAGCAGCTTGGTACAGGGGGCATACACCGGGGAGCTGTTTTTT. This encodes CASSLVQGAYTGELFF.

The V gene is TRBV6-2 or TRBV6-3, the J gene TRBJ2-1; weak D call: TRBD1 (6 bases). V gave up 5 bases and J gave up 10 bases, with 15 bases separating them. In germline, CDR1 is MNHEY, CDR2 SVGEGT. The CDR3 sequence is 13 residues long. CDR3 sequence (DNA): TGTGCCAGCAGTCCCGACATCCAGGGGGAGCAGTTCTTC. Its translation is CASSPDIQGEQFF.

V gene TRBV5-4 combines with J gene TRBJ2-7; D possibly corresponds to TRBD1 (5 bases). Trimming took off 2 bases at V and 5 bases at J, with 8 bases between the two ends. Looked up from germline, CDR1 is SGHNT and CDR2 is YYREEE (reference sequence). This CDR3 is built from 12 residues. CDR3 sequence reads: CASSFDSHEQYF. The CDR3 bases are TGTGCCAGCAGCTTTGACAGCCACGAGCAGTACTTC.